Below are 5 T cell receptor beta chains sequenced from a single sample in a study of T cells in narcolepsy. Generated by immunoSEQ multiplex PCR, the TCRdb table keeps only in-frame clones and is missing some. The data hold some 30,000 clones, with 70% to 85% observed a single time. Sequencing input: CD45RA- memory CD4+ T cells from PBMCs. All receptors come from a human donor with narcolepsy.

The CDR3 here is CASSRQSVLVNEQFF. Written as DNA, the CDR3 is TGCGCCAGCAGCCGACAGTCCGTCCTCGTCAATGAGCAGTTCTTC. J is TRBJ2-1 and V is TRBV4-3; the D gene is possibly TRBD1 (5 bases). In germline, CDR1 is LGHNA, CDR2 YSLEER. The CDR3 is 15 residues long. Trimming removed 4 bases from V and 6 bases from J, with 16 bases in between.

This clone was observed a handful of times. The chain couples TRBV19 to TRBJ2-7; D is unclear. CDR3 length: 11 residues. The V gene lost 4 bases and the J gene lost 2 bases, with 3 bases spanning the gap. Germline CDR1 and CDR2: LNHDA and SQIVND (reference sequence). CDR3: CASSNTYEQYF. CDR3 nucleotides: TGTGCCAGTAGTAACACCTACGAGCAGTACTTC.

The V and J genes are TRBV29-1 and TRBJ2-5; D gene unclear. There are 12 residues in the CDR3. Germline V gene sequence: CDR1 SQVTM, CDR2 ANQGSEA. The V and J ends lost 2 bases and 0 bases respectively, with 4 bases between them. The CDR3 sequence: CSVESHQETQYF. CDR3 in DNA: TGCAGCGTTGAAAGCCACCAAGAGACCCAGTACTTC. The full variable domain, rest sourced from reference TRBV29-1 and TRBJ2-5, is SAVISQKPSRDICQRGTSLTIQCQVDSQVTMMFWYRQQPGQSLTLIATANQGSEATYESGFVIDKFPISRPNLTFSTLTVSNMSPEDSSIYLCSVESHQETQYFGPGTRLLVL.

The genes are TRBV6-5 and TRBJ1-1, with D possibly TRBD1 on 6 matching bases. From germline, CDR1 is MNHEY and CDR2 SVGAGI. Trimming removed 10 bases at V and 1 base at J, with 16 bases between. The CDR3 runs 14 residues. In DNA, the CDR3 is TGTGCCATTTTCTCGGACAGCCGGAACACTGAAGCTTTCTTT. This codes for CAIFSDSRNTEAFF.

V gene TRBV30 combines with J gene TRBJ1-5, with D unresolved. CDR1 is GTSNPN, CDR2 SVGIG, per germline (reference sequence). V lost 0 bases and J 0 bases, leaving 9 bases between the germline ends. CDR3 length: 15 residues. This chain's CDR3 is CAWSVEGHSNQPQHF. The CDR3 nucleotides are TGTGCCTGGAGTGTAGAAGGGCATAGCAATCAGCCCCAGCATTTT.